The present T cell receptor (beta chain) was sequenced within a study of shared clonotypes between healthy human individuals. Sequenced by immunoSEQ multiplex PCR; TCRdb stores in-frame clones only, minus some. The table includes some 2.3 million clones, roughly 93% detected once. The CDR3 runs to 15 residues. V lost 1 base and J lost 8; bases outside the gene matches: 5. Per germline, CDR1 MNHEY and CDR2 SMNVEV (reference sequence). The V and J genes are TRBV27 and TRBJ2-1, with 10 bases fitting TRBD2. The specimen was naive CD4+ T cells from PBMCs. Subset indicated: CD45RA+ positively selected. This TCR was recovered from a man in his late teens or twenties in good health. Some clones in this sample may be carry-over from other donors' samples. This CDR3 is CASSLWSSGSDEQFF. The CDR3 DNA reads TGTGCCAGCAGTTTATGGTCTAGCGGGAGTGATGAGCAGTTCTTC.